This T cell receptor (beta chain) was identified in a study of technical replicates of blood from a handful of donors. CDR3 length: 17 amino acids. Germline values: CDR1 MNHNS, CDR2 SASEGT. J gave up 5 bases and V 6 bases, and 17 bases lay outside the gene matches. This table comes from immunoSEQ multiplex PCR, and its TCRdb copy is limited to in-frame clones, with some not included. The sample consists of tens of thousands of clones, 94% of them appearing once. What was sequenced was T cells isolated from PBMCs. The source is a human donor in good health. This chain links TRBV6-1 with TRBJ2-7; 9 bases fit TRBD2. CDR3 in DNA: TGTGCCAGCAGAGAAATCCCAGCGGGAGGTTTTGGGGACGAGCAGTACTTC. Amino acids: CASREIPAGGFGDEQYF.